This T cell receptor (beta chain) is from a study of OX40 agonist ivuxolimab in advanced cancers. Study background: Ivuxolimab, which is an agonistic anti-OX40 (CD134) antibody, was administered to the patients.

Germline V CDR1 and CDR2: LNHDA, SQIVND (reference sequence). The CDR3 contains 13 residues. V lost 3 bases, J lost 5 bases, and 10 bases lay in between. Study conclusions and caveats: There was clonal expansion of CD4+ and CD8+ blood T cells by week 6 at 0.1 to 3.0 mg/kg. Normalized T-cell clonal expansion was also low in some nonresponders. The average count of expanded clones was higher among CD8+ T cells than among CD4+.

The table came from immunoSEQ multiplex PCR; TCRdb's copy has only in-frame clones and leaves some out. The sample lists approximately 74,000 clones, just under 95% seen once, with more than 0.3% in the top ten. Worth noting for this clone: Its antigen is not identified.

The receptor comes from an adult with an advanced solid tumor such as melanoma, head and neck, liver or kidney cancer. V usage is TRBV19 and J usage is TRBJ1-2; unclear D gene. Sequenced material: CD4+ or CD8+ T cells sorted from blood, taken in a trial of the OX40 agonist ivuxolimab. The CDR3 loop reads CASSIDVRYGYTF. CDR3 bases: TGTGCCAGTAGTATTGACGTCCGATATGGCTACACCTTC.